This passage covers 8 T cell receptor beta chains from one sample sequenced in a study of glioma-infiltrating T cells. TCR alpha and beta CDR3 regions were amplified from RNA using iRepertoire nested multiplex PCR. TCRdb redid the calling of the multiplex PCR reads with MiXCR, one entry per CDR3 protein. The sample holds roughly 350,000 distinct CDR3 sequences, 41% seen once. Source material: glioma tissue, nonneoplastic brain tissue, or PBMCs (not recorded which). These receptor sequences come from a human donor with low-grade glioma or glioblastoma, undergoing nonglioma brain surgery, or in good health (not recorded which).

The V and J genes are TRBV2 and TRBJ2-7; D might be TRBD2 (5 bases). From germline, CDR1 is SNHLY and CDR2 FYNNEI. The CDR3 runs to 13 residues. V gave up 5 bases and J gave up 7 bases, with 15 bases separating them. The DNA of the CDR3 is TGTGCCAGCAGTTCATCGGGGTACAATGAGCAGTACTTC. Amino acid sequence: CASSSSGYNEQYF.

V and J are TRBV2 and TRBJ2-3; D remains unclear. This CDR3 spans 13 amino acids. With 0 bases removed from V and 6 bases from J, the gap between germline ends came to 7 bases. Germline CDR1 SNHLY, CDR2 FYNNEI. The CDR3 DNA is TGTGCCAGCAGTGAAGCCAACGTGGATACGCAGTATTTT. Amino acid sequence: CASSEANVDTQYF.

A remark on this clonotype: A much more abundant neighbour one base away suggests this may be a read error. The rearrangement uses TRBV6-5 and TRBJ2-7, with a possible D match to TRBD1 (5 bases). Germline CDR1 reads MNHEY; CDR2 reads SVGAGI. There are 14 residues in the CDR3. The CDR3 DNA sequence: TGTGCCAGCAGTTACTCGGGCAGGGTTCCCGAGCATTACTTC. Its protein is CASSYSGRVPEHYF.

On this clonotype: Relative to the germline gene, one junction end is altered; a read error may explain this. The chain has TRBV2 and TRBJ2-1, with 9 bases matching TRBD2. Germline V CDR1 and CDR2: SNHLY, FYNNEI. This CDR3 is 15 amino acids long. CDR3 nucleotide sequence: TGTGCCAGCAATGAAGGAGTGGCGGGAGGGCATGAGCAGTTCTTC. It specifies CASNEGVAGGHEQFF.

This clonotype was seen more than once but under ten times. The chain links TRBV4-1 to TRBJ2-1, with 7 bases that match TRBD2. V gave up 1 base and J gave up 0 bases; unmatched junction bases: 9. The CDR3 is made up of 18 amino acids. Germline CDR1 reads MGHRA; CDR2 reads YSYEKL. This CDR3 reads CASSQGNSGPSSYNEQFF. As DNA, the CDR3 is TGCGCCAGCAGCCAAGGAAATAGCGGGCCTAGCTCCTACAATGAGCAGTTCTTC.

This clonotype was counted a few times. The J gene is TRBJ1-5, the V gene TRBV20-1, with TRBD1 matching 7 bases. The CDR3 length is 14 residues. Trimming cost V 5 bases and J 4 bases; bases outside gene matches: 8. Germline assignment: CDR1 DFQATT and CDR2 SNEGSKA (reference sequence). The CDR3 region is CSAGMTGRNQPQHF. In DNA form, the CDR3 reads TGCAGTGCTGGGATGACAGGGCGTAATCAGCCCCAGCATTTT.

This clonotype has more than one count but fewer than ten. The chain combines TRBV7-9 with TRBJ2-3; D might be TRBD1 (6 bases). V was shortened by 4 bases and J by 4 bases, with 12 bases between the two germline ends. This CDR3 spans 14 amino acids. Germline CDR1 SEHNR, CDR2 FQNEAQ (reference sequence). The CDR3 loop reads CASSWDTGADTQYF. The CDR3 region has the DNA TGTGCCAGCAGCTGGGACACCGGCGCAGATACGCAGTATTTT.

V gene TRBV28 combines with J gene TRBJ2-6, with D uncertain. CDR1 and CDR2 (germline): MDHEN, SYDVKM. This CDR3 comprises 16 residues. V lost 3 bases to trimming and J lost 0 bases, with 9 bases between them. The CDR3 region has the DNA TGTGCCAGCAGTTTTCTTCCGGTCTCTGGGGCCAACGTCCTGACTTTC. Protein sequence: CASSFLPVSGANVLTF. The full variable domain, rest sourced from reference TRBV28 and TRBJ2-6, is DVKVTQSSRYLVKRTGEKVFLECVQDMDHENMFWYRQDPGLGLRLIYFSYDVKMKEKGDIPEGYSVSREKKERFSLILESASTNQTSMYLCASSFLPVSGANVLTFGAGSRLTVL.